This TCR beta chain was observed in a study of post-analysis software for immune sequencing data (dated by TCRdb to the mid-2010s). About the study as a whole: The recorded disease courses included relapsing-remitting, secondary progressive and progressive-relapsing multiple sclerosis, and some patients had no subtype annotation. A subset of samples was prepared in parallel using single-end sample barcoding, then pooled and co-amplified after Illumina adapter ligation. The multiple sclerosis patient repertoires were compared with about a dozen previously published healthy control repertoires from donors aged 6 to 25 years.

This clonotype appeared many times. What this receptor recognizes is not known. Per-nucleotide qualities are absent, and no much larger clonotype sits a single base away. Library preparation used PCR. The sample was run on an Illumina HiSeq 2500. To reduce PCR and sequencing biases, unique molecular identifiers were built into the TCR beta cDNA libraries. Per 1 to 10 million input T cells, some 500,000 cDNA molecules were obtained, such that each molecule approximated one T cell. The patient libraries were prepared and sequenced using the same protocol as the earlier healthy control dataset. Within a given batch, samples were prepared together, multiplexed and sequenced on the same HiSeq lane. The authors processed their data as follows. Raw barcoded reads were processed with MIGEC, and single-read molecular identifier groups were discarded before consensus assembly and CDR3 extraction. VDJtools was used for post-analysis of the clonotype tables, and diversity was normalized by down-sampling every dataset to the size of the smallest sample. To correct batch-related cross-sample contamination, repertoire overlap clustering matched CDR3 amino acid sequences but not nucleotide sequences. Using fastp trimming at Q25 and MiXCR clonotype assembly, TCRdb reanalyzed the public sequencing data and kept in-frame beta chains. Merged by CDR3 protein, the rows form single entries marked with the most common genes and DNA. The V and J calls were determined by TCRdb, not by the authors. This sample gives around 260,000 distinct CDR3 sequences in total; 36% of them show up just once. The top ten hold around 5.2% of the sample.

There are 12 amino acids in the CDR3, from cysteine to phenylalanine inclusive. Only CDR3 DNA remains: 36 bases, in frame from the first base. V is trimmed back by 4 bases and J by 8 bases, and the junction contains 5 bases that no gene match accounts for. The germline V gene yields SGHRS for CDR1 and YFSETQ for CDR2. To demonstrate the VDJtools post-analysis software, the study profiled TCR beta repertoires from the peripheral blood of around 13 young patients with multiple sclerosis. The multiple sclerosis patients were children and adolescents ranging in age from roughly 6 to 16 years. Overall study results and their limits: Significantly higher frequencies in patients than in controls were found for a few TRBV segments, including TRBV5-6, TRBV5-1 and TRBV20-1. The multiple sclerosis patient group was slightly younger than the control group. Strong co-clustering of samples prepared in the same batch was shown by direct clustering with F measure, prompting a batch-effect correction. Normalized Chao1 diversity was significantly lower in multiple sclerosis patients than controls, suggesting substantial peripheral T-cell clonal expansion.

Specimen: blood. The TCR was taken from a girl under 18 with multiple sclerosis. The rearranged chain carries TRBV5-1 and TRBJ1-2; the central 7 bases match TRBD1. At the DNA level, the sequence is TGCGCCAGCAGCACGGGGACAGTCGGCTACACCTTC. Translated, this is CASSTGTVGYTF.